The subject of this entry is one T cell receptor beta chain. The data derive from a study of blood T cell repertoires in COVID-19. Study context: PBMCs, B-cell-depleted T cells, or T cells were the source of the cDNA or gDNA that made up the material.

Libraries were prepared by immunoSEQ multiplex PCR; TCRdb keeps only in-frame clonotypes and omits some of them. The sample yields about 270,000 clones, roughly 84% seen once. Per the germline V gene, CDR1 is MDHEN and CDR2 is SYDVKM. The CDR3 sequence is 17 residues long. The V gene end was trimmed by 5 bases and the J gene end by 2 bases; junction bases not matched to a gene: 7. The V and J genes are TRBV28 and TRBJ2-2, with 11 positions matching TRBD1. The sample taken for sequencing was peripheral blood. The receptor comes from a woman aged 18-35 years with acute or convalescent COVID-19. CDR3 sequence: CASSGRDRGANTGELFF. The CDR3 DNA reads TGTGCCAGCAGTGGCCGGGACAGGGGGGCTAACACCGGGGAGCTGTTTTTT.